This paragraph reports one T cell receptor beta chain. This record comes from a study of cytomegalovirus exposure and HLA in healthy donors. Across the whole study: HLA-typed donors were the source of about 85 million unique TCRs held in an early data release.

This CDR3 contains 15 residues. CDR1 SGHAT and CDR2 FQDESV come from the germline V gene (reference sequence). The J segment lost 3 bases and the V segment lost 3 bases, leaving 2 bases of the junction unmatched. A multiplex PCR was run with 60 Vbeta primers and 13 Jbeta primers. Produced via immunoSEQ multiplex PCR; TCRdb's table is partial and in-frame only. The top ten hold approximately 2% of the sample, which has some 190,000 clones, about four fifths seen once. The material sequenced was PBMCs. The TCR was taken from a woman under 40 in good health and CMV-seronegative. The chain carries TRBV11-1 and TRBJ1-6, with 7 bases lining up with TRBD1. Here the CDR3 reads CASSFRDSYNSPLHF. The CDR3 DNA reads TGTGCCAGCAGCTTCCGGGACAGCTATAATTCACCCCTCCACTTT.